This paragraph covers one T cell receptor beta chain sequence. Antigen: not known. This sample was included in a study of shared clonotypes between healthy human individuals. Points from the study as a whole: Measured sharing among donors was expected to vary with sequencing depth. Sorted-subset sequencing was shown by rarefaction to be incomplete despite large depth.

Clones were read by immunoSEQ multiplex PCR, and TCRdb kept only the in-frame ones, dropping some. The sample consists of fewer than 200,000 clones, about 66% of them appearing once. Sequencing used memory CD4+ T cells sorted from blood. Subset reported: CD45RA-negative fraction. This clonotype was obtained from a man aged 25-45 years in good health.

CDR3 DNA sequence: TGTGCCAGCAGCTTAGAGGCAGGCAATGAAGCTTTCTTT. Its protein product is CASSLEAGNEAFF. This chain uses TRBV7-2 with TRBJ1-1; D gene uncertain. Germline V gives CDR1 SGHTA, CDR2 FQGNSA. The germline V and J ends were trimmed by 1 base and 7 bases, with 10 bases remaining between them. The CDR3 extends over 13 amino acids.